This is a list of T cell receptor beta chains from one sample in a study of CD8 T cells in ankylosing spondylitis. TCRdb independently ran MiXCR on the 5' RACE reads; one entry per CDR3 protein. The sample records 500,000 or so distinct CDR3 sequences, approximately 5.3% being singletons. Sample: blood, either unsorted or a sorted T cell fraction (not recorded which). These receptor sequences come from a male donor with ankylosing spondylitis. Both conserved end residues are part of each CDR3. Fields, in order: V gene, J gene, clone size, D gene, CDR3 DNA, CDR3 protein. A D gene is named only where the DNA matches it firmly. Rows may omit the clone size; those that give it use once, few, many or a size class.

TRBV27	TRBJ2-3	many	.	TGTGCCAGCAGGAGCGGCGGATTTAGAACAGATACGCAGTATTTT	CASRSGGFRTDTQYF
TRBV15	TRBJ2-5	many	.	TGTGCCACCAGTTTACAGTACCAAGAGACCCAGTACTTC	CATSLQYQETQYF
TRBV6-1	TRBJ2-1	.	.	TGTGCCAGCAGTGAATTTGACAGGAGCTCCTACAATGAGCAGTTCTTC	CASSEFDRSSYNEQFF
TRBV24-1	TRBJ1-2	few	.	TGTGCCACCAGTGATTTGGCATTTAACTATGGCTACACCTTC	CATSDLAFNYGYTF
TRBV4-3	TRBJ2-3	many	TRBD2	TGCGCCAGCAGCCAGGGACTAGCGGGGATCACAGATACGCAGTATTTT	CASSQGLAGITDTQYF
TRBV12-3/TRBV12-4	TRBJ2-7	many	.	TGTGCCAGCAGCCGCGTTGCCTACGAGCAGTACTTC	CASSRVAYEQYF
TRBV11-2	TRBJ2-5	many	.	TGTGCCAGCAGCAGCGAGCTCCAAGAGACCCAGTACTTC	CASSSELQETQYF
TRBV20-1	TRBJ1-1	many	.	TGCAGTGCTAGAATGGTTATTGAAGCTTTCTTT	CSARMVIEAFF
TRBV6-2/TRBV6-3	TRBJ2-3	many	.	TGTGCCAGCAGTCCCGGGCTGTTGGCGACGGCAGATACGCAGTATTTT	CASSPGLLATADTQYF
TRBV10-3	TRBJ2-7	many	TRBD2	TGTGCCATCAGTGAGTCGGTAGCGGGACCCTACGAGCAGTACTTC	CAISESVAGPYEQYF
TRBV6-1	TRBJ2-7	many	.	TGTGCCAGCAGGGGACGGCCGAATGTCTTATACGAGCAGTACTTC	CASRGRPNVLYEQYF
TRBV7-2	TRBJ2-2	.	.	TGTGCCAGCAGCTTAGTTACTCTCACCGGGGAGCTGTTTTTT	CASSLVTLTGELFF
TRBV7-9	TRBJ2-2	.	.	TGTGCCAGCGTTCGCGATGGGGACACCGGGGAGCTGTTTTTT	CASVRDGDTGELFF
TRBV20-1	TRBJ1-1	many	.	TGCAGTGCCAGACGAGAGGGGAACACTGAAGCTTTCTTT	CSARREGNTEAFF
TRBV5-1	TRBJ2-1	many	TRBD2	TGCGCCAGCAGCTTGGTCCAGCGGGAGACCAATGAGCAGTTCTTC	CASSLVQRETNEQFF
TRBV6-1	TRBJ2-1	few	TRBD1	TGTGCCAGCAGTGAAGGGGGGACAGGGAACTACAATGAGCAGTTCTTC	CASSEGGTGNYNEQFF
TRBV20-1	TRBJ2-7	many	.	TGCAGTGCTTCACGAAGGGGGACCTACGAGCAGTACTTC	CSASRRGTYEQYF
TRBV20-1	TRBJ1-1	many	TRBD1	TGCAGTGCTAGAGGAGACAGGGCCGATTGGAACACTGAAGCTTTCTTT	CSARGDRADWNTEAFF
TRBV20-1	TRBJ2-7	many	.	TGCAGTGCTAGAAACAGGGAAATCTACGAGCAGTACTTC	CSARNREIYEQYF
TRBV9	TRBJ1-2	many	.	TGTGCCAGCAGCGTAGTTATACGGGATGGCTACACCTTC	CASSVVIRDGYTF
TRBV20-1	TRBJ1-3	many	.	TGCAGTGCTAGAGATCTCTCCAGGGCTGATGGAAACACCATATATTTT	CSARDLSRADGNTIYF
TRBV20-1	TRBJ2-1	many	.	TGCAGTTGTTTAGCGGCCACCTACAATGAGCAGTTCTTC	CSCLAATYNEQFF
TRBV6-5	TRBJ2-1	many	.	TGTGCCAGCAGTTATCTCGTTACCCACAATGAGCAGTTCTTC	CASSYLVTHNEQFF
TRBV20-1	TRBJ2-1	many	TRBD1	TGCAGTGCCCCCCCAGACAGGGGTAAAAATGAGCAGTTCTTC	CSAPPDRGKNEQFF
TRBV24-1	TRBJ2-5	many	.	TGTGCCACCAGTGAAGGGGGGCCTCCGACCCAGTACTTC	CATSEGGPPTQYF
TRBV28	TRBJ2-7	.	TRBD1	TGTGCCAGCAGTTGGGCAGGGGGCAGCTACGAGCAGTACTTC	CASSWAGGSYEQYF
TRBV11-1	TRBJ2-5	few	.	TGTGCCAGCAGCTCTCTTGGAGGCAGGGGCCCCCAAGAGACCCAGTACTTC	CASSSLGGRGPQETQYF
TRBV4-3	TRBJ2-7	many	TRBD2	TGCGCCAGCAGCCAAACGGGGGGGGTCGAGCAGTACTTC	CASSQTGGVEQYF
TRBV7-9	TRBJ2-7	few	.	TGTGCCAGCAGCTTGCCAGGGATCTACGAGCAGTACTTC	CASSLPGIYEQYF
TRBV9	TRBJ2-1	.	TRBD2	TGTGCCAGCAGCGTAGGGCGGGGGGGGAAGTATGAGCAGTTCTTC	CASSVGRGGKYEQFF
TRBV7-7	TRBJ2-7	few	.	TGTGCTAGCAGCGAGATCTCCGGGCCCTCCTACGAGCAGTACTTC	CASSEISGPSYEQYF
TRBV4-3	TRBJ2-2	many	.	TGCGCCAGCAGCCAAGATCCGGGGGGCCACGGGGAGCTGTTTTTT	CASSQDPGGHGELFF
TRBV6-1	TRBJ1-1	.	.	TGTGCCGCCCATGGGGTAGTGTTAACTGAAGCTTTCTTT	CAAHGVVLTEAFF
TRBV7-9	TRBJ2-7	.	.	TGTGCCAGCAACCGGGCAGGGTACGAGCAGTACTTC	CASNRAGYEQYF
TRBV12-3/TRBV12-4	TRBJ1-6	many	TRBD1	TGTGCCAGCAGTTACAGGGGTTCACCCCTCCACTTT	CASSYRGSPLHF
TRBV12-3/TRBV12-4	TRBJ1-1	many	.	TGTGCCAGCAATCCGGGACCCTTAAACACTGAAGCTTTCTTT	CASNPGPLNTEAFF
TRBV4-3	TRBJ2-1	many	.	TGCGCCAGCAGCCAAGGTATGGGACGGGGGCGGCCCTACAATGAGCAGTTCTTC	CASSQGMGRGRPYNEQFF
TRBV14	TRBJ2-1	many	.	TGTGCCAGCAGCCAATTTCTAGCGTGGGGGAGGAATGAGCAGTTCTTC	CASSQFLAWGRNEQFF
TRBV6-2/TRBV6-3	TRBJ1-2	many	.	TGTGCCAGCAGAACCCCGGGGGATTATAACTATGGCTACACCTTC	CASRTPGDYNYGYTF
TRBV7-9	TRBJ1-1	many	.	TGTGCCAGCAGCCCCTACGGGGTTAGCTCTTCTGAAGCTTTCTTT	CASSPYGVSSSEAFF
TRBV4-3	TRBJ2-7	many	.	TGCGCCAGCAGCCAATTCCGGGACTTCTCCTACGAGCAGTACTTC	CASSQFRDFSYEQYF
TRBV7-2	TRBJ1-6	many	TRBD1	TGTGCCAGCAGCTTGACTGGACAGGGGTTTGGTTCACCCCTCCACTTT	CASSLTGQGFGSPLHF
TRBV7-9	TRBJ1-2	many	.	TGTGCCAGCAGCCCCCCCGGGGGCAACTATGGCTACACCTTC	CASSPPGGNYGYTF
TRBV4-3	TRBJ2-7	few	.	TGCGCCAGCAGGTCGGGACTTTCCGGATCCTACGAGCAGTACTTC	CASRSGLSGSYEQYF
TRBV29-1	TRBJ1-1	many	.	TGCAGCGTTGAATGGGGTTTTGAAGCTTTCTTT	CSVEWGFEAFF
TRBV7-9	TRBJ1-2	.	TRBD1	TGTGCCAGCAGCTTAGCCCGGACAGGTGCCTATGGCTACACCTTC	CASSLARTGAYGYTF
TRBV5-1	TRBJ2-1	many	.	TGCGCCAGCAGCTTCGGCGGTGTTTACAATGAGCAGTTCTTC	CASSFGGVYNEQFF
TRBV7-2	TRBJ1-1	many	.	TGTGCCAGCAGCTCTAACTACCGGGGCACTGAAGCTTTCTTT	CASSSNYRGTEAFF